The clone carrying this T cell receptor beta chain was counted between two and nine times. These data are taken from a study of PD-1 blockade in mismatch repair-deficient tumors. Only in-frame clones appear in the TCRdb table, and some are missing; sequencing was by immunoSEQ multiplex PCR. The sample contains about 63,000 clones, about 91% of which appear only once. This TCR was sampled from an adult with mismatch repair-deficient cancer. Sequenced here: peripheral blood, sampled 52 weeks after starting pembrolizumab.

The CDR3 DNA reads as TGTGCCACCGGGACAGGGAGCTCCTACGAGCAGTACTTC. Residues: CATGTGSSYEQYF. This chain connects TRBV15 to TRBJ2-7, with TRBD1 identical over 9 bases. The CDR3 is 13 amino acids. Germline V CDR1 and CDR2: LNHNV, YYDKDF (reference sequence). The ends lost 8 bases at V and 0 bases at J; junction bases unmatched: 2.